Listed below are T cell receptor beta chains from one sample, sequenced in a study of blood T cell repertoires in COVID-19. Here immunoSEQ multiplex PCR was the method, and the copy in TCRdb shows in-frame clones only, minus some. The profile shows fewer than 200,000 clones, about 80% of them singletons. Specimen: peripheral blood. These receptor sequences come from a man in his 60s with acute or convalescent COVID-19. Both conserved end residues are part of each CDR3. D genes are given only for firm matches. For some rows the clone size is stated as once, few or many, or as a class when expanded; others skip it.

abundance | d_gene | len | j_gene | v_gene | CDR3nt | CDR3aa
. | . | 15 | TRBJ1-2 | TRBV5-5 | TGTGCCAGCAGCTTGGAGGCGGCTACTAACTATGGCTACACCTTC | CASSLEAATNYGYTF
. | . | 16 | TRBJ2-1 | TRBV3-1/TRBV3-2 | TGTGCCAGCAGCCAAGAGGGGGGTAAGACCTACAATGAGCAGTTCTTC | CASSQEGGKTYNEQFF
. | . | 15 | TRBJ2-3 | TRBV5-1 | TGCGCCAGCAGCCCTGCCCCGGGAGTGTATGATACGCAGTATTTT | CASSPAPGVYDTQYF
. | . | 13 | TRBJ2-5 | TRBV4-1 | TGCGCCAGCAGCCTCGGGAACCAAGAGACCCAGTACTTC | CASSLGNQETQYF
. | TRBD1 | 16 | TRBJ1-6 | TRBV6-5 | TGTGCCAGCAGTTCCTGGTCAGGGGGCAGAGATTCACCCCTCCACTTT | CASSSWSGGRDSPLHF
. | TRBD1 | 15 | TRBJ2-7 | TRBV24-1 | TGTGCCACCAGTGATTCGCGGACAGGGGCCTACGAGCAGTACTTC | CATSDSRTGAYEQYF
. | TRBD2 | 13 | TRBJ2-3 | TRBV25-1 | TGTGCCAGCAGTGATCCCGGACTAGGGGCGCAGTATTTT | CASSDPGLGAQYF
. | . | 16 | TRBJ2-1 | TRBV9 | TGTGCCAGCAGCGTGGGCAGGGGTAGTGGTTTCGCTGAGCAGTTCTTC | CASSVGRGSGFAEQFF
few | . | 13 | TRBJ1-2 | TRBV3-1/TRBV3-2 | TGTGCCAGCAGCCAAGACAGGGTGCAGGGCTACACCTTC | CASSQDRVQGYTF
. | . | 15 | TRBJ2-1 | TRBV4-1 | TGCGCCAGCAGCTACCCCGGGACTTCTTCGAATGAGCAGTTCTTC | CASSYPGTSSNEQFF
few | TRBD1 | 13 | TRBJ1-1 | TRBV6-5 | TGTGCCAGCAGTTACTCACAGGGGACTGAAGCTTTCTTT | CASSYSQGTEAFF
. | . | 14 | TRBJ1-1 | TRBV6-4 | TGTGCCAGCAGTGACGGACACTCAAACACTGAAGCTTTCTTT | CASSDGHSNTEAFF
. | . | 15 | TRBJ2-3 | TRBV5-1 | TGCGCCAGCAGCCCCCCAACGGGGGGCCCAGATACGCAGTATTTT | CASSPPTGGPDTQYF
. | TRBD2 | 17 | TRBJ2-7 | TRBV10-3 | TGTGCCACGTTTCCGGGACTAGCGGGAGGGGGCTCCTACGAGCAGTACTTC | CATFPGLAGGGSYEQYF
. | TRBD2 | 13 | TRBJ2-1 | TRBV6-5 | TGTGCCAGCACTAGCGGGACCTACAATGAGCAGTTCTTC | CASTSGTYNEQFF
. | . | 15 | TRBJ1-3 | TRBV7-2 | TGTGCCAGCCGAAGGGGCAGGAGCGAAGTAAACACCATATATTTT | CASRRGRSEVNTIYF
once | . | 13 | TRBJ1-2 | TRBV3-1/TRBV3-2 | TGTGCCAGCAGCCAAGTTAGGAGTGGCGGCTACACCTTC | CASSQVRSGGYTF
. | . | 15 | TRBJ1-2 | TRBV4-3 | TGCGCCAGCAGCCAAGATTTGGGAGGGTGGGGTGGCTACACCTTC | CASSQDLGGWGGYTF
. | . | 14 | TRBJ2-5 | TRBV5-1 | TGCGCCAGCAGCTCCCAGGGTTCGTGGGAGACCCAGTACTTC | CASSSQGSWETQYF
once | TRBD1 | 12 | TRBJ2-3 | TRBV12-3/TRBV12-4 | TGTGCCAGCAGTAGGGACAGAAATACGCAGTATTTT | CASSRDRNTQYF
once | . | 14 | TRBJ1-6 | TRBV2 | TGTGCCAGCAGTGTAGGGGCGGATAATTCACCCCTCCACTTT | CASSVGADNSPLHF
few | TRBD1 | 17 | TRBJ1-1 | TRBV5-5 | TGTGCCAGCAGCTCCAACCTCCTTTACAGGGGCGGCACTGAAGCTTTCTTT | CASSSNLLYRGGTEAFF
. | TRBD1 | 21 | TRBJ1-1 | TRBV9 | TGTGCCAGCAGCGGGACAGGAAGTGGGAATCGTCGCCCCGCCATGAACACTGAAGCTTTCTTT | CASSGTGSGNRRPAMNTEAFF
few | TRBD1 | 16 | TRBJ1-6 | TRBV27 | TGTGCCAGCAGTTTAAAGACAGGGGGGCGAAGTTCACCCCTCCACTTT | CASSLKTGGRSSPLHF
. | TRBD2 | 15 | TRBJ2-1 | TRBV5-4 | TGTGCCAGCACCCATAGCGGGGGGCCATACAATGAGCAGTTCTTC | CASTHSGGPYNEQFF
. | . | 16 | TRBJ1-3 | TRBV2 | TGTGCCAGCAGTGAAAACAGGGCTGCCTCTGGAAACACCATATATTTT | CASSENRAASGNTIYF
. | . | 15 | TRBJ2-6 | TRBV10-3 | TGTGCCATCAGTGGGACAGTCTCTGGGGCCAACGTCCTGACTTTC | CAISGTVSGANVLTF
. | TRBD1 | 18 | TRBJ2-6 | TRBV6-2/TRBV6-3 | TGTGCCAGCAGTTACTCATGGGACAGGCACTCTGGGGCCAACGTCCTGACTTTC | CASSYSWDRHSGANVLTF
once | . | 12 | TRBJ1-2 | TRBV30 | TGTGCCTGGAATGTCGGGTGGGATGGCTACACCTTC | CAWNVGWDGYTF
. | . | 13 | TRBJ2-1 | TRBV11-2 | TGTGCCAGCAGCTTAGAACGGTACCGCGAGCAGTTCTTC | CASSLERYREQFF
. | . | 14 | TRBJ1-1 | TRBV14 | TGTGCCAGCAGCCAAAGCCGACTGGGTACTGAAGCTTTCTTT | CASSQSRLGTEAFF
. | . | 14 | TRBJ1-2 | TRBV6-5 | TGTGCCAGCAGTTACGGTACACCTAACTATGGCTACACCTTC | CASSYGTPNYGYTF
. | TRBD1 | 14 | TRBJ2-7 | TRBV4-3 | TGCGCCAGCAGCCTTTGGACAGGCCCCCACGAGCAGTACTTC | CASSLWTGPHEQYF
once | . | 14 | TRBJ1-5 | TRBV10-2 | TGCGCCAGCGCCCCACCAGGGTACAATCAGCCCCAGCATTTT | CASAPPGYNQPQHF
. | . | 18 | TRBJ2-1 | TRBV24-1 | TGTGCCACCAGCCCGGGACAGGGTGCGATAGCGGGATACAATGAGCAGTTCTTC | CATSPGQGAIAGYNEQFF
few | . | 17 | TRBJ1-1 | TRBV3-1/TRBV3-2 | TGTGCCAGCAGCCAAGATGGGGAAGGCGTTGGGGCAGCAGGAGCTTTCTTT | CASSQDGEGVGAAGAFF